The T cell receptor (beta chain) under discussion was sequenced for a study of blood T cells in healthy people across ages. The V end lost 5 bases, the J end lost 10 bases, and 17 bases lay between the germline ends. CDR1 SGHAT and CDR2 FQNNGV come from the germline V gene. The CDR3 runs to 13 residues. At least 6.5 million PBMCs were isolated per sample. For the second PCR, which ran for 7 to 11 cycles, a sample-barcoded 5' primer and a J-beta primer mix were used. TCRdb ran MiXCR on the 5' RACE reads and lists one entry per CDR3 protein. The table has about 620,000 distinct CDR3 sequences, around a fifth seen once.

The sequence derives from a man between 65 and 79 years old in good health. This chain links TRBV11-2 with TRBJ1-1, with D possibly matching TRBD1 (5 bases). The material sequenced was blood. In DNA form, the CDR3 reads TGTGCCAGCAGCCTAGGGGCGGGGATGGGAGCTTTCTTT. Amino acid sequence: CASSLGAGMGAFF.